The next 13 T cell receptor beta chains were all read from a single sample in a study of Graves' ophthalmopathy and Graves' hyperthyroidism. The study amplified TCR beta CDR3 regions using RNA transcripts. The library came from an HTBI-primed first-round RT-PCR and a second-round multiplex PCR. TCRdb redid the calling of the multiplex PCR reads with MiXCR, one entry per CDR3 protein. The table has 350,000 or so distinct CDR3 sequences, 17% seen once. The sequencing sample was made of peripheral blood. The receptors come from an adult man with Graves' ophthalmopathy.

This clonotype was detected ten times or more. The chain has TRBV11-2 and TRBJ2-5; D not certain. The V gene lost 1 base and the J gene lost 2 bases, with 8 bases spanning the gap. CDR1 is SGHAT, CDR2 FQNNGV, per germline. The CDR3 consists of 14 residues. CDR3 DNA sequence: TGTGCCAGCAGCTTAGTTGCCAGTCAAGAGACCCAGTACTTC. This codes for CASSLVASQETQYF.

There are many counts of this clonotype. V is TRBV6-2 or TRBV6-3 and J is TRBJ2-3; no reliable D call. The V gene's germline CDR1 is MNHEY and CDR2 SVGEGT. The CDR3 is 13 residues long. V lost 4 bases and J 6 bases, leaving 11 bases between the germline ends. The CDR3 protein is CASSSVLWDTQYF. In DNA, the CDR3 is TGTGCCAGCAGTTCCGTCCTTTGGGATACGCAGTATTTT.

In its sample, this clonotype was seen many times. The chain couples TRBV12-3 or TRBV12-4 to TRBJ1-2; tentatively, D is TRBD1 (5 bases). The germline V and J ends were trimmed by 3 bases and 8 bases, with 16 bases remaining between them. CDR3 length equals 14 residues. The chain's CDR3 is CASSLIGGLGGYTF. The CDR3 DNA follows: TGTGCCAGCAGTTTGATCGGGGGGTTGGGAGGCTACACCTTC.

This clonotype was seen ten or more times. V usage is TRBV5-1 and J usage is TRBJ1-2, with no clear D. The germline V gene has CDR1 SGHRS and CDR2 YFSETQ. Trimming stripped 4 bases from V and 5 bases from J, with 15 bases between. CDR3 length: 14 residues. The CDR3 bases are TGCGCCAGCAGCCTTGATGGAACTGGGTATGGCTACACCTTC. Protein sequence: CASSLDGTGYGYTF.

This clonotype was observed at least ten times. The chain employs TRBV20-1 and TRBJ1-6; a possible D gene is TRBD1 (5 bases). Germline V CDR1 and CDR2: DFQATT, SNEGSKA (reference sequence). The length of the CDR3 is 15 residues. The V end was cut by 6 bases, the J end by 9 bases, with 21 bases between. In DNA form, the CDR3 reads TGCAGTGCCCCCCGGGGGGGAGCGGCGGGTTCACCCCTCCACTTT. Translating it yields CSAPRGGAAGSPLHF.

The chain is built from TRBV6-1 and TRBJ2-7; D ambiguous. Germline V CDR1 and CDR2: MNHNS, SASEGT. V was clipped by 8 bases and J by 4 bases, with 18 bases between them. The CDR3 is 14 residues long. The CDR3 here is CASSGLNPPYEQYF. DNA of the CDR3: TGTGCCAGCTCGGGTCTCAACCCCCCTTACGAGCAGTACTTC.

This clonotype was counted ten times or more. The chain couples TRBV6-1 to TRBJ1-5; D ambiguous. V lost 2 bases and J 5 bases, leaving 7 bases between the germline ends. Germline loops: CDR1 MNHNS, CDR2 SASEGT. This CDR3 contains 13 residues. The CDR3: CASSEQLYQPQHF. Written as DNA, the CDR3 is TGTGCCAGCAGTGAACAGCTTTATCAGCCCCAGCATTTT.

This clonotype was recorded many times. The chain carries TRBV18 and TRBJ1-3, with D possibly being TRBD1 (6 bases). Trimming stripped 0 bases from V and 9 bases from J, with 12 bases between. Per the germline V gene, CDR1 is KGHSH and CDR2 is LQKENI. The CDR3 is 14 amino acids. The DNA of the CDR3 is TGTGCCAGCTCACCACCAAGCAGGGGCCTCACCATATATTTT. The encoded protein is CASSPPSRGLTIYF.

At least ten counts were recorded for this clonotype. The rearrangement uses TRBV29-1 and TRBJ1-2; TRBD1 matches at 7 bases. Germline V lookup: CDR1 SQVTM, CDR2 ANQGSEA. This CDR3 has 16 amino acids. The J segment lost 8 bases and the V segment lost 4 bases, leaving 19 bases of the junction unmatched. The CDR3 reads CSVGGTDDAENQGYTF. In DNA, the CDR3 is TGCAGCGTTGGTGGGACAGACGACGCAGAAAATCAAGGCTACACCTTC.

This clonotype was picked up a small number of times. Given a much more abundant clone one base away, this may be a read error. The chain is built from TRBV30 and TRBJ1-2; D possibly corresponds to TRBD1 (6 bases). Between the trimmed V and J ends, which lost 8 bases and 8 bases, there was a span of 18 bases. CDR3 length: 12 amino acids. Germline CDR1 is GTSNPN and CDR2 is SVGIG (reference sequence). The CDR3 loop reads CAVQGTGGGYTF. CDR3 nucleotide sequence: TGTGCCGTGCAGGGGACTGGGGGCGGCTACACCTTC.

The chain combines TRBV7-2 with TRBJ2-5; possibly TRBD2 for D (6 bases). The CDR3 loop spans 14 amino acids. V gave up 1 base and J gave up 2 bases, with 8 bases separating them. Germline assignment: CDR1 SGHTA and CDR2 FQGNSA. The CDR3 DNA sequence: TGTGCCAGCAGCTTAGGCGGGACTCAAGAGACCCAGTACTTC. This gives the protein CASSLGGTQETQYF.

This clonotype was picked up many times. The V gene is TRBV27, the J gene TRBJ2-7; TRBD2 agrees at 13 bases. The CDR3 sequence is 16 residues long. V lost 2 bases, J lost 7 bases, and 8 bases stayed unmatched. The germline V gene has CDR1 MNHEY and CDR2 SMNVEV (reference sequence). CDR3 DNA: TGTGCCAGCAGTTTAAGAGGGACTAGCGGGGAGAGGGAGCAGTACTTC. Translated: CASSLRGTSGEREQYF.

The chain employs TRBV6-2 or TRBV6-3 and TRBJ2-5; 7 nucleotides match TRBD2. CDR1 is MNHEY and CDR2 is SVGEGT in the germline V gene. There are 15 residues in the CDR3. J was trimmed by 2 bases and V by 7 bases; bases with no gene match: 10. The CDR3 coding sequence is TGTGCCAGCACCGGATGGACTAGGCAACAAGAGACCCAGTACTTC. Its protein product is CASTGWTRQQETQYF.